This entry is about one TCR beta chain. The trim removed 3 bases at V and 6 bases at J, leaving 2 bases unmatched. Germline CDR1 reads SEHNR; CDR2 reads FQNEAQ (reference sequence). CDR3 length: 14 residues. The data stem from a study of blood T cell repertoires in COVID-19. Study-level background: The study drew acute and convalescent COVID-19 samples from the United States, Italy and Spain. T cells, B-cell-depleted T cells, or PBMCs provided the cDNA or gDNA that served as material.

Study members were between about 18 and 90 years old and lived in some 26 US regions. Participant reports of clinical history set cohort assignment. Method: immunoSEQ multiplex PCR; TCRdb's copy keeps in-frame clones and lacks some. Of under 350,000 clones listed, 89% are singletons. Specimen: PBMCs or T cells enriched from blood (not recorded which). This sequence was found in a woman in her 40s who had recovered from COVID-19. This chain connects TRBV7-9 to TRBJ1-2, with 12 bases fitting TRBD1. CDR3 sequence: CASSLGQGANGYTF. In DNA, the CDR3 is TGTGCCAGCAGCTTGGGACAGGGGGCGAATGGCTACACCTTC.